This TCR beta chain came from a study of patients with pleural tuberculosis. TCRdb processed the reads anew with MiXCR; each CDR3 protein has one entry. The sample lists around 30,000 distinct CDR3 sequences, about 20% occurring once. V was clipped by 7 bases and J by 1 base, with 16 bases between them. The V gene's germline CDR1 is MNHNS and CDR2 SASEGT. The CDR3 spans 15 residues. The specimen sequenced was peripheral blood. The TCR sequence derives from a human donor with pleural tuberculosis. V is TRBV6-1 and J is TRBJ1-1; D is possibly TRBD1 (6 bases). The CDR3 reads CASTLEGTPNTEAFF. The DNA of the CDR3 is TGTGCCAGCACCCTCGAAGGGACACCGAACACTGAAGCTTTCTTT.